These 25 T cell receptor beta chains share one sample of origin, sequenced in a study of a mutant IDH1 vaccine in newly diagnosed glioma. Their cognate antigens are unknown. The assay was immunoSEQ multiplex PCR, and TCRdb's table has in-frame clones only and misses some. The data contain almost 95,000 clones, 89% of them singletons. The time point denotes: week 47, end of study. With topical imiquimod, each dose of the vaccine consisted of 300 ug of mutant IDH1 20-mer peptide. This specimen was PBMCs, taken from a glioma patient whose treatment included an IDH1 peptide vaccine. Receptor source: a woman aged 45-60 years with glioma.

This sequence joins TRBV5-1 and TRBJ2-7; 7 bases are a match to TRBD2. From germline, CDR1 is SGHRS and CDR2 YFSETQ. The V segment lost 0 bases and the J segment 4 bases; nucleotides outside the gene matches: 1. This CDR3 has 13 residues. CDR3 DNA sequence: TGCGCCAGCAGCTTGGTGCGGGAGTACGAGCAGTACTTC. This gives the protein CASSLVREYEQYF.

The CDR3 bases are TGTGCCAGCAGACGAGTGGGCGGGTCTAATGAAAAACTGTTTTTT. Translating it yields CASRRVGGSNEKLFF. The rearrangement uses TRBV27 and TRBJ1-4; no definite D call. The CDR3 is 15 residues long. The V gene lost 6 bases and the J gene lost 3 bases, with 14 bases spanning the gap. CDR1 MNHEY and CDR2 SMNVEV come from the germline V gene (reference sequence).

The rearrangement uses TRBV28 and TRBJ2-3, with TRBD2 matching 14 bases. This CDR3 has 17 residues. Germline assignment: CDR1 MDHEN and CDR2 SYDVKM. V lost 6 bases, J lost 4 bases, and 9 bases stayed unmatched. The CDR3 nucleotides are TGTGCCAGCAGGGGACTAGCGGGAGCGGAGGACGCAGATACGCAGTATTTT. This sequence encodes CASRGLAGAEDADTQYF.

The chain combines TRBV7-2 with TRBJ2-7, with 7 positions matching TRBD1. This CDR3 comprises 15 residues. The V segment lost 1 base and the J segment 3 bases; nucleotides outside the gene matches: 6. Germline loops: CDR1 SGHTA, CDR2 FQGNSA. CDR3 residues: CASSLEGRGYYEQYF. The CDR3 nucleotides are TGTGCCAGCAGCTTAGAAGGCAGGGGGTACTACGAGCAGTACTTC. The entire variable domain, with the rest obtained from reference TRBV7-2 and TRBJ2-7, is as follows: GAGVSQSPSNKVTEKGKDVELRCDPISGHTALYWYRQSLGQGLEFLIYFQGNSAPDKSGLPSDRFSAERTGGSVSTLTIQRTQQEDSAVYLCASSLEGRGYYEQYFGPGTRLTVT.

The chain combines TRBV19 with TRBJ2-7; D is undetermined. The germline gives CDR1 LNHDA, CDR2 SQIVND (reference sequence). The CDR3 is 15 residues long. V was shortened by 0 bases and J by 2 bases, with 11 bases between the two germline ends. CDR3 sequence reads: CASSIDGSPTYEQYF. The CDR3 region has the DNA TGTGCCAGTAGTATAGATGGCAGCCCCACCTACGAGCAGTACTTC.

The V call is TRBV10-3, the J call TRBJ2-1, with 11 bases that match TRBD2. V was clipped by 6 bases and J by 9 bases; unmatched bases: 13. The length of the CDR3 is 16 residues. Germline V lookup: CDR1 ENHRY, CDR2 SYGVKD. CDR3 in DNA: TGTGCCATCAGGGGAAGTAGCGGGAGGGCCTGGGGTGAGCAGTTCTTC. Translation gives CAIRGSSGRAWGEQFF.

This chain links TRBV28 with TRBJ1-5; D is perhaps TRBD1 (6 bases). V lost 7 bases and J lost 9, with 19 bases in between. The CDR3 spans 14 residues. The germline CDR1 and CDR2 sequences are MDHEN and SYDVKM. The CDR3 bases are TGTGCCAGCACCCTGGGGGGCAGGGCCAGGCCCCAGCATTTT. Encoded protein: CASTLGGRARPQHF. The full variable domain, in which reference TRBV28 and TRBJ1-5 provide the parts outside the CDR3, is DVKVTQSSRYLVKRTGEKVFLECVQDMDHENMFWYRQDPGLGLRLIYFSYDVKMKEKGDIPEGYSVSREKKERFSLILESASTNQTSMYLCASTLGGRARPQHFGDGTRLSIL.

Here the CDR3 DNA reads TGTGCCAGCAGTTTTTTCGACAGGGCGGACACCATATATTTT. The encoded protein is CASSFFDRADTIYF. The V call is TRBV28, the J call TRBJ1-3, with 7 nucleotides matching TRBD1. Trimming removed 3 bases from V and 8 bases from J; junction bases left unmatched: 7. The length of the CDR3 is 14 residues. The germline V gene encodes CDR1 MDHEN and CDR2 SYDVKM.

The CDR3 sequence is CASSSSGRAYEFF. The CDR3 DNA sequence: TGTGCCAGCAGCAGTAGCGGGAGGGCCTATGAGTTCTTC. The J gene is TRBJ2-1, the V gene TRBV5-4; 11 nucleotides line up with TRBD2. Germline CDR1 reads SGHNT; CDR2 reads YYREEE (reference sequence). Trimming cost V 4 bases and J 14 bases; bases outside gene matches: 8. This CDR3 is built from 13 residues.

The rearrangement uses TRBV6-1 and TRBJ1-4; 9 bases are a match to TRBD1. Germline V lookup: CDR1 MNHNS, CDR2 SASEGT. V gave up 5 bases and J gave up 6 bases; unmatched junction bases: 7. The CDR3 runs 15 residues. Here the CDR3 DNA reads TGTGCCAGCAGTCGAAGGCGGGACAGGGATGAAAAACTGTTTTTT. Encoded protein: CASSRRRDRDEKLFF.

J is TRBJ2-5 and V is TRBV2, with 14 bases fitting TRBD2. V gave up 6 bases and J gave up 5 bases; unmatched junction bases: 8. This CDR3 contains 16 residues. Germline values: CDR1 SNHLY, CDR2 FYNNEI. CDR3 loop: CASSGTSGRSSETQYF. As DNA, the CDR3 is TGTGCCAGCAGCGGGACTAGCGGGAGATCGAGCGAGACCCAGTACTTC.

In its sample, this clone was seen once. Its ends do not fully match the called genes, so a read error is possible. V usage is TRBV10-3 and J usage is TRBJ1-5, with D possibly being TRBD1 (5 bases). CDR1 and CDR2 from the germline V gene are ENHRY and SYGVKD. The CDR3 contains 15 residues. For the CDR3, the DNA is TGTGCCAGCAGTTACAAGTTCGGGGGGTATCAGCCCCAGCATTTT. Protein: CASSYKFGGYQPQHF.

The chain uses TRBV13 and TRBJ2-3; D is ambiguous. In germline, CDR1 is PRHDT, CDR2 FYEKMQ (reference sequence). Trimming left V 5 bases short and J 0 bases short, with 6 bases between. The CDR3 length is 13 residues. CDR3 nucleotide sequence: TGTGCCAGCAGCGTTTACAGCACAGATACGCAGTATTTT. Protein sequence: CASSVYSTDTQYF.

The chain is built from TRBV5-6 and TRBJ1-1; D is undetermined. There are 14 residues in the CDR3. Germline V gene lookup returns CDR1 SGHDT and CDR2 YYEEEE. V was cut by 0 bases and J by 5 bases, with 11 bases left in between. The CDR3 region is CASSLGAPRTEAFF. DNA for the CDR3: TGTGCCAGCAGCTTGGGTGCCCCGAGGACTGAAGCTTTCTTT.

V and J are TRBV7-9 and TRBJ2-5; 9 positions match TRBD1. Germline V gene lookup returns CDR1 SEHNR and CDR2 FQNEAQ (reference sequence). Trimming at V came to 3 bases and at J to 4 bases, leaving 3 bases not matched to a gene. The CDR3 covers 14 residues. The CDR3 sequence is CASSFTGGGETQYF. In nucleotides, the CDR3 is TGTGCCAGCAGCTTCACAGGGGGCGGAGAGACCCAGTACTTC.

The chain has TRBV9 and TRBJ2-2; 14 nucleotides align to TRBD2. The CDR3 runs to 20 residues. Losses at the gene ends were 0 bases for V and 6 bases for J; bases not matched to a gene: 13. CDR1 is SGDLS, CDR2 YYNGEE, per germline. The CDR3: CASSVEARGLAGDRPGELFF. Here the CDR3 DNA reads TGTGCCAGCAGCGTAGAAGCGAGGGGACTAGCGGGAGACCGACCCGGGGAGCTGTTTTTT.

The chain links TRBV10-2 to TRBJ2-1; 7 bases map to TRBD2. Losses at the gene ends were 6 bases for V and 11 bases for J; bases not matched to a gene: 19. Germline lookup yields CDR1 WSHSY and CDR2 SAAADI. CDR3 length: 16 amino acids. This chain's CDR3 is CASSLSGEGPQSKQFF. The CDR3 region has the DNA TGCGCCAGCAGCCTCTCCGGGGAGGGCCCCCAAAGTAAGCAGTTCTTC.

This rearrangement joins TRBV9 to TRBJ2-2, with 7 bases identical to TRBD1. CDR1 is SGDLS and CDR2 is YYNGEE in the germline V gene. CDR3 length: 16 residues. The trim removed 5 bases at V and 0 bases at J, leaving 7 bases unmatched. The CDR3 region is CASSERQGANTGELFF. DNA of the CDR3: TGTGCCAGCAGTGAAAGACAGGGCGCGAACACCGGGGAGCTGTTTTTT. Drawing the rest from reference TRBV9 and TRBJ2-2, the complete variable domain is DSGVTQTPKHLITATGQRVTLRCSPRSGDLSVYWYQQSLDQGLQFLIQYYNGEERAKGNILERFSAQQFPDLHSELNLSSLELGDSALYFCASSERQGANTGELFFGEGSRLTVL.

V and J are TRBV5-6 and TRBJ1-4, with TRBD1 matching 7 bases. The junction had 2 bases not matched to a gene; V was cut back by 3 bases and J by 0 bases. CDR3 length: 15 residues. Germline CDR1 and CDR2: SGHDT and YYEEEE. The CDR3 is CASSWQGATNEKLFF. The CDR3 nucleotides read TGTGCCAGCAGCTGGCAGGGGGCAACTAATGAAAAACTGTTTTTT.

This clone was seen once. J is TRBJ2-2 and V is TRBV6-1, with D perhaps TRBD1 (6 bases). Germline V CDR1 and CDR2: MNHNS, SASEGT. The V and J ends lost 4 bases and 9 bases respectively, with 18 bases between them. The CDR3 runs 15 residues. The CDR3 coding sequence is TGTGCCAGCAGTGGGTTGCCAGCAGGGGCAAGGGAGCTGTTTTTT. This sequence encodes CASSGLPAGARELFF.

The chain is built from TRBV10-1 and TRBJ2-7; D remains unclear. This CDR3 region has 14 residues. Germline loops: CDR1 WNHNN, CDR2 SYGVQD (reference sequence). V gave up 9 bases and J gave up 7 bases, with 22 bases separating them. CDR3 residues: CASTNSPGLCEQYF. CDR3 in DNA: TGCGCCAGTACCAATTCCCCAGGCCTGTGTGAGCAGTACTTC.

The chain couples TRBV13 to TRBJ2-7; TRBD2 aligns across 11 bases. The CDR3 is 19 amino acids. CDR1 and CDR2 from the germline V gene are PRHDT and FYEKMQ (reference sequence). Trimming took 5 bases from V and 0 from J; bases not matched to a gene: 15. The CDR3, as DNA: TGTGCCAGCAGCACTAAGACTAGCGGGAAGGCCACTTTCTCCTACGAGCAGTACTTC. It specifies CASSTKTSGKATFSYEQYF.

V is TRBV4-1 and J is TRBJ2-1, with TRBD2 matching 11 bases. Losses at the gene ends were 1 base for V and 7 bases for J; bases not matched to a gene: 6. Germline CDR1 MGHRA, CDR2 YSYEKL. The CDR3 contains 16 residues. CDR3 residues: CASSQVLAGEQNEQFF. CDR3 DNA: TGCGCCAGCAGCCAAGTACTAGCGGGAGAGCAGAATGAGCAGTTCTTC.

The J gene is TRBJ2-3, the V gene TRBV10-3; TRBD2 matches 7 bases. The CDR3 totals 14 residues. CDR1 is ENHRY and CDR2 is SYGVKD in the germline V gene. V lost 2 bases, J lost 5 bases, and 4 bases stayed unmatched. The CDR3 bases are TGTGCCATCAGTGAGAGCGGGAAGGGAGATACGCAGTATTTT. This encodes CAISESGKGDTQYF.

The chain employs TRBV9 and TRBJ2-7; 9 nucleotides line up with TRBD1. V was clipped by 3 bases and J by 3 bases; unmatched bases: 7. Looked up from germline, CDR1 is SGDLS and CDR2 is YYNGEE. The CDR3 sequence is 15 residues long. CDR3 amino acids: CASSAGGQGSYEQYF. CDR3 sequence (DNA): TGTGCCAGCAGCGCAGGGGGACAGGGCAGCTACGAGCAGTACTTC.